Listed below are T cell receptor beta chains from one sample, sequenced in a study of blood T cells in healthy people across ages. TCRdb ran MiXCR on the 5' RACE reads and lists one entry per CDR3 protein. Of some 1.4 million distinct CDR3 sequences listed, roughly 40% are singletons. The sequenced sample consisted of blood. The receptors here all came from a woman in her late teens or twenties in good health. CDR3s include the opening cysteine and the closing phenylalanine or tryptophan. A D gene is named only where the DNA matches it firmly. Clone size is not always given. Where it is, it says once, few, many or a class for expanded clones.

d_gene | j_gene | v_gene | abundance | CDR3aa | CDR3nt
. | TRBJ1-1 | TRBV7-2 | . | CASSPREARTEAFF | TGTGCCAGCAGCCCTCGGGAAGCGAGGACTGAAGCTTTCTTT
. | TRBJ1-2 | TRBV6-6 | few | CASTLGSNYGYTF | TGTGCCAGCACCTTAGGGTCAAACTATGGCTACACCTTC
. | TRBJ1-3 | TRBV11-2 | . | CASSFTGWDTIYF | TGTGCCAGCAGCTTCACAGGATGGGACACCATATATTTT
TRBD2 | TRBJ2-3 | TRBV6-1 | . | CAFGGGATDTQYF | TGTGCCTTCGGCGGGGGGGCCACAGATACGCAGTATTTT
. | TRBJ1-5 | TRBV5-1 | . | CASSLLPQHF | TGCGCCAGCAGCCTACTCCCCCAGCATTTT
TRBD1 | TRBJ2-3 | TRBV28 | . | CASKTLDRATDTQYF | TGTGCCAGCAAAACACTAGACAGGGCCACAGATACGCAGTATTTT
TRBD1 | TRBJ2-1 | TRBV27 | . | CASSSDRGLQFF | TGTGCCAGCAGTTCCGACAGGGGACTGCAGTTCTTC
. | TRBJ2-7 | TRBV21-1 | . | CASSVGGQGAGVHEQYF | TGTGCCAGCAGCGTTGGCGGACAGGGGGCCGGGGTCCACGAGCAGTACTTC
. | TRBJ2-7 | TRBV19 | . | CASSNGRPYEQYF | TGTGCCAGTAGTAATGGGCGGCCCTACGAGCAGTACTTC
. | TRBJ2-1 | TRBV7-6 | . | CASSLGNLKSAKNEQFF | TGTGCCAGCAGCTTAGGTAATCTGAAATCGGCTAAGAATGAGCAGTTCTTC
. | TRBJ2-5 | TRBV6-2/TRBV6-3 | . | CANSYVAVQETQYF | TGTGCCAACAGTTACGTAGCGGTCCAAGAGACCCAGTACTTC
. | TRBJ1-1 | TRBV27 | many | CASGRGNTEAFF | TGTGCCAGCGGGCGGGGTAACACTGAAGCTTTCTTT
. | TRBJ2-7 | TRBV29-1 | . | CSVGLQGHEQYF | TGCAGCGTTGGGCTCCAAGGCCACGAGCAGTACTTC
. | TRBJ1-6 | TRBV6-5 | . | CASSSLSEGTARGLHF | TGTGCCAGCAGTTCCCTCAGCGAGGGGACGGCTCGTGGCCTCCACTTT
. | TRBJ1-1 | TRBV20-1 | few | CSARDSGDTEAFF | TGCAGTGCTAGAGATTCCGGGGACACTGAAGCTTTCTTT